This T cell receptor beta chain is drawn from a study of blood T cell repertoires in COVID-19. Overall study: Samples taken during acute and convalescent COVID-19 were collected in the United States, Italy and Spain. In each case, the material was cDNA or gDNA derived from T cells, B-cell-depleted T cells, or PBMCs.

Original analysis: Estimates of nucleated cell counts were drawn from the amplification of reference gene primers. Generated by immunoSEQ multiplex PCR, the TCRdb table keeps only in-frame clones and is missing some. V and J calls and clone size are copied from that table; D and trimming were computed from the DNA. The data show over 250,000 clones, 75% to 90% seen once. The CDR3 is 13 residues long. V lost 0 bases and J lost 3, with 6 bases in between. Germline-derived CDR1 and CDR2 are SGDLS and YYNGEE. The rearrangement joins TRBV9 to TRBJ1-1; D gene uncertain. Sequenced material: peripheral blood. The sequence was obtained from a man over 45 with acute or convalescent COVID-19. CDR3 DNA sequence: TGTGCCAGCAGCGTAGCTTTTGACACTGAAGCTTTCTTT. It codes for CASSVAFDTEAFF.